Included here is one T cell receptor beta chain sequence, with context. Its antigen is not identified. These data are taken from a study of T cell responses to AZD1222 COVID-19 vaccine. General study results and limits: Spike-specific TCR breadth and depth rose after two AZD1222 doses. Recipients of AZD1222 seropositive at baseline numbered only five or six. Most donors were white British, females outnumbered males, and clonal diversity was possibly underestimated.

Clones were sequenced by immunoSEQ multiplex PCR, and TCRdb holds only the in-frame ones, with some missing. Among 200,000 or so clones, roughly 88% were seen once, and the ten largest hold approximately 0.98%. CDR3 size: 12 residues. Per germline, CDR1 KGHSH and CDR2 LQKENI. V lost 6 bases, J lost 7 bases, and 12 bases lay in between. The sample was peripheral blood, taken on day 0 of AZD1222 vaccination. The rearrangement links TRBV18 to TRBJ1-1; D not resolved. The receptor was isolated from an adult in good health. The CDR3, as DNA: TGTGCCAGCTCCCCTCGAGAGGGTGAAGCTTTCTTT. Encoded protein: CASSPREGEAFF.